A selection of T cell receptor beta chains follows, all from one sample in a study of graft-versus-host responses after intestinal transplantation. Their antigens are not known. Profiling relied on immunoSEQ multiplex PCR, and the TCRdb table lists in-frame clones only, not all of them. The table includes tens of thousands of clones, 85% to 95% detected once. The sequencing used unstimulated CD8+ T cells sorted from spleen or lymph node cells, collected before intestinal transplant. Receptor source: a human donor who received an intestinal transplant. Each CDR3 is given with its conserved first and last residue. Fields, in order: V gene, clone size, J gene, D gene, CDR3 DNA, CDR3 protein. A D gene is named only where the DNA matches it firmly. A clone size is listed for some rows: how often the clone was seen (once, few, many), or a class if it is expanded.

>TRBV5-1|once|TRBJ1-1|.
TGCGCCAGCAGCTTGGACAGGGTCAACACTGAAGCTTTCTTT
CASSLDRVNTEAFF
>TRBV19|.|TRBJ2-7|TRBD1
TGTGCCAGTAGTCGACAGGGAGATTCCTACGAGCAGTACTTC
CASSRQGDSYEQYF
>TRBV4-3|once|TRBJ1-2|TRBD1
TGCGCCAGCAGCCAAGATAAAGGACAGGACTACTATGGCTACACCTTC
CASSQDKGQDYYGYTF
>TRBV5-4|.|TRBJ2-2|.
TGTGCCAGCACCAGTGGGGGGTCCGGGGAGCTGTTTTTT
CASTSGGSGELFF
>TRBV27|.|TRBJ2-3|.
TGTGCCAGCAGTCAAACGGGAGATACGCAGTATTTT
CASSQTGDTQYF
>TRBV7-9|once|TRBJ2-1|.
TGTGCCAGCAGCCCAGCAGCAGCGAGCTCCTACAATGAGCAGTTCTTC
CASSPAAASSYNEQFF
>TRBV30|.|TRBJ1-6|.
TGTGCCTGGAGTTCGGACTTGCCACCCCTCCACTTT
CAWSSDLPPLHF
>TRBV4-2|.|TRBJ2-2|TRBD2
TGTGCCAGCAGCCAAAGGCTAGCGGCGAACACCGGGGAGCTGTTTTTT
CASSQRLAANTGELFF
>TRBV18|.|TRBJ1-2|TRBD1
TGTGCCAGCTCATCCGGGACAGGGGTCTATGGCTACACCTTC
CASSSGTGVYGYTF
>TRBV19|.|TRBJ2-3|.
TGTGCCAGTAGTATTTTATACGGGAGCGGGGATACGCAGTATTTT
CASSILYGSGDTQYF
>TRBV6-5|.|TRBJ1-1|.
TGTGCCAGCAGTTACTCGATCTCGGGGTCCACTGAAGCTTTCTTT
CASSYSISGSTEAFF
>TRBV10-1|.|TRBJ2-7|TRBD1
TGCGCCAGCAGTGGCGAGGGGGCGCCTTACGAGCAGTACTTC
CASSGEGAPYEQYF
>TRBV6-1|few|TRBJ1-1|.
TGTGCCACCTCCCAGACAGAAAACACTGAAGCTTTCTTT
CATSQTENTEAFF
>TRBV30|.|TRBJ1-1|TRBD1
TGTGCCTGGGACCCCCTGACAGGGAAGAACACTGAAGCTTTCTTT
CAWDPLTGKNTEAFF
>TRBV19|.|TRBJ1-6|.
TGTGCCAGTAACCCCGGGAGCTCCTATAATTCACCCCTCCACTTT
CASNPGSSYNSPLHF
>TRBV10-3|.|TRBJ2-1|TRBD1
TGTGCCATCAGTGAGTCGGACAGGGGTCGGGAGCAGTTCTTC
CAISESDRGREQFF
>TRBV4-1|.|TRBJ2-5|TRBD2
TGCGCCAGCAGCCAGGGGCTAGCGGGGGAGACCCAGTACTTC
CASSQGLAGETQYF
>TRBV4-3|.|TRBJ2-7|TRBD2
TGCGCCAGCAGCCAAGATCGACGGGGGGACTACGAGCAGTACTTC
CASSQDRRGDYEQYF
>TRBV11-3|.|TRBJ1-4|.
TGTGCCAGCAGCTCGTCAGACACAACTAATGAAAAACTGTTTTTT
CASSSSDTTNEKLFF
>TRBV28|.|TRBJ1-5|TRBD1
TGTGCCAGCACTCAGGGGGGAAATCAGCCCCAGCATTTT
CASTQGGNQPQHF
>TRBV13|.|TRBJ2-1|.
TGTGCCAGCAGAACCCAGGAGGCGGATGAGCAGTTCTTC
CASRTQEADEQFF
>TRBV4-1|.|TRBJ2-7|TRBD1
TGCGCCAGCAGCCAGGGCCGAATGACAGGGGCCTACGAGCAGTACTTC
CASSQGRMTGAYEQYF
>TRBV27|once|TRBJ1-6|.
TGTGCCAGCAGTTTATCGGTCGGGAGGAGGGTTACCAATAATTCACCCCTCCACTTT
CASSLSVGRRVTNNSPLHF
>TRBV6-5|.|TRBJ2-1|TRBD1
TGCGCCAGCAGTTATGGGACAGGGGCTAACAATGAGCAGTTCTTC
CASSYGTGANNEQFF
>TRBV4-2|.|TRBJ2-7|TRBD2
TGTGCCAGCAGTCAAAGCGGGGGCGCTTTTCTAGGATCGTACGAGCAGTACTTC
CASSQSGGAFLGSYEQYF
>TRBV19|.|TRBJ2-1|.
TGTGCCAGTAGTATTTCAACGGGCAGGGACAATGAGCAGTTCTTC
CASSISTGRDNEQFF
>TRBV5-1|.|TRBJ1-2|.
TGCGCCAGCAGCTTGGTTGGCCATTCGGCGGAAGGCTACACCTTC
CASSLVGHSAEGYTF
>TRBV5-6|.|TRBJ1-1|TRBD1
TGTGCCAGCAGCTGGGGACAGGGTTCCACTGAAGCTTTCTTT
CASSWGQGSTEAFF
>TRBV7-9|.|TRBJ2-5|TRBD2
TGTGCCAGCAGCCCGGGGGGTTCGGAGACCCAGTACTTC
CASSPGGSETQYF
>TRBV27|.|TRBJ1-4|TRBD1
TGTGCCAGCAGCGCACAACAGGGGATACATGAAAAACTGTTTTTT
CASSAQQGIHEKLFF
>TRBV27|.|TRBJ2-7|.
TGTGCCAGCAGTTCAGGGTTAAACTCCTACGAGCAGTACTTC
CASSSGLNSYEQYF
>TRBV11-2|once|TRBJ2-7|TRBD2
TGTGCCAGCAACGGACTAGCGGGAGGAGGCGAGCAGTACTTC
CASNGLAGGGEQYF
>TRBV19|.|TRBJ2-1|TRBD2
TGTGCCAGTGAAGGACGGACTAGCGGTATCTTCAATGAGCAGTTCTTC
CASEGRTSGIFNEQFF
>TRBV4-2|.|TRBJ1-5|.
TGTGCCAGCAGCCAAGCCAGGGATAGCAATCAGCCCCAGCATTTT
CASSQARDSNQPQHF
>TRBV14|.|TRBJ1-5|TRBD1
TGTGCCAGCAGCCAGCGTGGCTCGCCGGGACGGTGGGACAGGGAATTATTACAGCCCCAGCATTTT
CASSQRGSPGRWDRELLQPQHF
>TRBV4-1|.|TRBJ2-4|.
TGCGCCAGCAGCCAAGACAGGGGGGACATTCAGTACTTC
CASSQDRGDIQYF
>TRBV19|.|TRBJ2-1|TRBD2
TGTGCCAGTAGTATAACACTAGCGGGGGGCAACAATGAGCAGTTCTTC
CASSITLAGGNNEQFF
>TRBV29-1|once|TRBJ2-7|.
TGCAGCGTTGACGGTGCGGAGAGCTACGAGCAGTACTTC
CSVDGAESYEQYF
>TRBV5-1|.|TRBJ1-1|TRBD1
TGCGCCAGCAGCTTAGTCGGACAGGGTTTTATCGAGGACACTGAAGCTTTCTTT
CASSLVGQGFIEDTEAFF
>TRBV7-9|.|TRBJ2-1|TRBD2
TGTGCCAGCAGCTTCGGACTAGCGGCCTACAATGAGCAGTTCTTC
CASSFGLAAYNEQFF
>TRBV6-5|.|TRBJ2-1|.
TGTGCCAGCAGAGCAGGCTCGACCTTCTACAATGAGCAGTTCTTC
CASRAGSTFYNEQFF
>TRBV6-1|.|TRBJ2-2|TRBD2
TGTGCCAGCAGTGAAGGGACTAGCGGGGGCACCGGGGAGCTGTTTTTT
CASSEGTSGGTGELFF
>TRBV5-1|.|TRBJ2-1|.
TGCGCCAGCAGCTCGGGATGGGGGACTAAGGGGGGAAAAATTTACAATGAGCAGTTCTTC
CASSSGWGTKGGKIYNEQFF
>TRBV4-3|once|TRBJ1-6|.
TGCGCCAGCAGCCAAGGAGACTATAATTCACCCCTCCACTTT
CASSQGDYNSPLHF
>TRBV19|once|TRBJ1-6|.
TGTGCCAGTAATATGAGGGTTGGGTCACCCCTCCACTTT
CASNMRVGSPLHF
>TRBV5-4|.|TRBJ2-7|TRBD1
TGTGCCAGCAGCCCTGGGACAGGGGGCTCATTCGAGCAGTACTTC
CASSPGTGGSFEQYF